One and the same sample provided the 13 T cell receptor beta chains below, sequenced in a study of Ad26.COV2.S vaccination and SARS-CoV-2 variants. The table came from immunoSEQ multiplex PCR; TCRdb's copy has only in-frame clones and leaves some out. The sample consists of some 350,000 clones, 80% to 90% of them appearing once. As to treatment: about 20 received Ad26.COV2.S at low or high dose, single or two shots; 5 received placebo; per-sample allocation not given. Sampling took place 63 days after the first vaccine or placebo injection. The starting material was peripheral blood, obtained in a trial of Ad26.COV2.S vaccine versus placebo. The source is a person between 18 and 60 years old who received the Ad26.COV2.S COVID-19 vaccine or a placebo.

Only a few counts were recorded for this clone. The V and J genes are TRBV4-3 and TRBJ2-7, with D perhaps TRBD2 (6 bases). V lost 1 base to trimming and J lost 7 bases, with 14 bases between them. The CDR3 runs to 14 residues. Germline CDR1 is LGHNA and CDR2 is YSLEER. The CDR3 protein is CASSQGAGSGEQYF. As DNA, the CDR3 is TGCGCCAGCAGCCAAGGGGCGGGATCGGGAGAGCAGTACTTC.

The J gene is TRBJ2-5, the V gene TRBV15; D not resolved. This CDR3 spans 15 amino acids. V shed 2 bases and J shed 0 bases, with 10 bases lying between them. CDR1 is LNHNV, CDR2 YYDKDF, per germline (reference sequence). DNA of the CDR3: TGTGCCACCAGCAGAAAGACAACTAACCAAGAGACCCAGTACTTC. Translated, it gives CATSRKTTNQETQYF.

The V call is TRBV11-3, the J call TRBJ1-1, with D hard to call. The CDR3 covers 14 residues. Trimming shortened V by 5 bases and J by 1 base, and 11 bases separated the two germline ends. The germline V gene encodes CDR1 SGHNT and CDR2 YENEEA. The CDR3 region has the DNA TGTGCCAGCAGCCCGGACGGTCCGAACACTGAAGCTTTCTTT. Amino acid sequence: CASSPDGPNTEAFF.

The chain combines TRBV9 with TRBJ2-7; 11 bases line up with TRBD1. V lost 3 bases, J lost 4 bases, and 6 bases stayed unmatched. The length of the CDR3 is 15 residues. Germline values: CDR1 SGDLS, CDR2 YYNGEE. The DNA of the CDR3 is TGTGCCAGCAGCGCCAGGACAGGGGGCAGTTACGAGCAGTACTTC. Translating it yields CASSARTGGSYEQYF.

The chain recombines TRBV28 with TRBJ2-1, with 14 bases fitting TRBD2. Germline V gene data show CDR1 as MDHEN and CDR2 as SYDVKM. With 6 bases clipped from V and 4 bases from J, the junction kept 11 bases outside the gene matches. This CDR3 has 18 amino acids. This CDR3 is CASSPSGTSGRGYNEQFF. The CDR3 nucleotides read TGTGCCAGCAGCCCATCCGGGACTAGCGGGAGAGGGTACAATGAGCAGTTCTTC.

This clone is a singleton in its sample. The chain joins TRBV30 to TRBJ1-4; D is unresolved. The germline V gene encodes CDR1 GTSNPN and CDR2 SVGIG (reference sequence). This CDR3 is 11 amino acids long. V gave up 7 bases and J gave up 4 bases, with 7 bases separating them. This chain's CDR3 is CASGVNEKLFF. The CDR3 region has the DNA TGTGCCTCCGGTGTTAATGAAAAACTGTTTTTT. The full variable domain, in which reference TRBV30 and TRBJ1-4 provide the parts outside the CDR3, is SQTIHQWPATLVQPVGSPLSLECTVEGTSNPNLYWYRQAAGRGLQLLFYSVGIGQISSEVPQNLSASRPQDRQFILSSKKLLLSDSGFYLCASGVNEKLFFGSGTQLSVL.

V and J are TRBV6-1 and TRBJ1-6; D remains unclear. V lost 2 bases and J 3 bases, leaving 5 bases between the germline ends. The CDR3 runs 14 residues. In germline, CDR1 is MNHNS, CDR2 SASEGT. The CDR3 bases are TGTGCCAGCAGTGAATCGCACTATAATTCACCCCTCCACTTT. The encoded protein is CASSESHYNSPLHF.

This clone turned up a few times. The CDR3 here is CASRPIQENNSPLHF. CDR3 DNA: TGTGCCAGCAGGCCAATACAGGAAAATAATTCACCCCTCCACTTT. The V call is TRBV7-9, the J call TRBJ1-6; tentative D call: TRBD1 (5 bases). The CDR3 is made up of 15 amino acids. Trimming stripped 6 bases from V and 5 bases from J, with 14 bases between. Germline-derived CDR1 and CDR2 are SEHNR and FQNEAQ (reference sequence).

The V gene is TRBV2, the J gene TRBJ2-5; tentatively, D is TRBD1 (5 bases). This CDR3 spans 12 amino acids. Per germline, CDR1 SNHLY and CDR2 FYNNEI. Trimming left V 9 bases short and J 5 bases short, with 13 bases between. In nucleotides, the CDR3 is TGTGCCAGGAGGCAGGGTACGGAGACCCAGTACTTC. It codes for CARRQGTETQYF. Combining the CDR3 with reference TRBV2 and TRBJ2-5 gives the whole variable domain EPEVTQTPSHQVTQMGQEVILRCVPISNHLYFYWYRQILGQKVEFLVSFYNNEISEKSEIFDDQFSVERPDGSNFTLKIRSTKLEDSAMYFCARRQGTETQYFGPGTRLLVL.

The chain uses TRBV10-3 and TRBJ1-1; possible D gene TRBD1, 5 bases. Trimming cost V 8 bases and J 1 base, with 14 bases left between them. The CDR3 contains 14 residues. Germline V gene data show CDR1 as ENHRY and CDR2 as SYGVKD. The CDR3 is CAISTGTGNTEAFF. The DNA for the CDR3 is TGTGCCATCTCCACCGGGACGGGGAACACTGAAGCTTTCTTT.

The CDR3 region is CASSPVHGPDTQYF. CDR3 sequence (DNA): TGTGCCAGCTCACCGGTGCACGGACCAGATACGCAGTATTTT. The J gene is TRBJ2-3, the V gene TRBV18; no reliable D call. Germline assignment: CDR1 KGHSH and CDR2 LQKENI. The CDR3 covers 14 residues. Deletions cut 3 bases from V and 4 bases from J, with 11 bases between.

The DNA for the CDR3 is TGTGCCAGCAGCTTAGCGTATCAGGTGACGCGGAATGAGCAGTTCTTC. Protein product: CASSLAYQVTRNEQFF. The chain combines TRBV7-9 with TRBJ2-1; unclear D gene. V was shortened by 0 bases and J by 7 bases, with 16 bases between the two germline ends. In germline, CDR1 is SEHNR, CDR2 FQNEAQ (reference sequence). CDR3 length: 16 amino acids.

This sequence joins TRBV7-2 and TRBJ2-7; 8 positions match TRBD1. The CDR3 contains 13 residues. Unmatched junction bases numbered 1, after V lost 3 bases and J lost 3 bases. The germline V gene encodes CDR1 SGHTA and CDR2 FQGNSA. CDR3 region: CASSFGQGYEQYF. The CDR3 bases are TGTGCCAGCAGCTTCGGACAGGGCTACGAGCAGTACTTC.